This T cell receptor beta chain comes out of a study of OX40 agonist ivuxolimab in advanced cancers. For the study at large: An agonistic human IgG2 monoclonal antibody against OX40 (CD134) was given. Study results and limitations: Partial responders at 0.1-3.0 mg/kg showed near-lowest clonal expansion. CD4+ and CD8+ T cells in blood underwent clonal expansion by week 6 at 0.1 to 3.0 mg/kg.

V shed 4 bases and J 3 bases; nucleotides not matched to a gene: 12. Germline CDR1 and CDR2: SGHRS and YFSETQ. The CDR3 consists of 16 residues. Sequencing was performed with immunoSEQ multiplex PCR; in TCRdb, only in-frame clones are kept and a portion is missing. The table has some 40,000 clones, 70% to 90% seen once; the top ten hold around 16%. This clone was counted ten times or more. What it recognizes is unknown. This sequence was found in an adult with an advanced solid tumor such as melanoma, head and neck, liver or kidney cancer. V and J are TRBV5-1 and TRBJ1-2; 7 nucleotides match TRBD1. This sample comprised CD4+ or CD8+ T cells sorted from blood, obtained in a trial of the OX40 agonist ivuxolimab. The CDR3, as DNA: TGCGCCAGCAGCCCCTTCGATAGGGACAGTGACTATGGCTACACCTTC. This codes for CASSPFDRDSDYGYTF.